These T cell receptor beta chains were read from a single sample in a study of patients and donors after allogeneic stem cell transplantation. TCRdb called the RT-PCR reads again in MiXCR, with one record for every CDR3 protein. Among about 160,000 distinct CDR3 sequences, 20% to 25% were seen once, and the ten largest hold 25% to 30%. The sequenced sample was blood, either unsorted or a sorted T cell fraction (not recorded which). The receptor set was obtained from a human donor who was either an allogeneic HSCT recipient or a stem cell or donor lymphocyte infusion donor (not recorded which). It is not recorded whose cells these are; they may come from a transplant donor. Both conserved end residues are part of each CDR3. The D gene is left open where the match is weak. Size tells how often a clone was seen (once, few, many) or the class of an expanded clone, and some rows leave it out.

TRBV4-2	TRBJ1-1	TRBD1	few	18	TGTGCCAGCAGCCAAGATTCTCAGGGGGCGATGGGGAACACTGAAGCTTTCTTT	CASSQDSQGAMGNTEAFF
TRBV12-3/TRBV12-4	TRBJ2-5	TRBD2	.	17	TGTGCCAGCAGTCCCCTTCGGACTAGCGGAGACAAAGAGACCCAGTACTTC	CASSPLRTSGDKETQYF
TRBV10-3	TRBJ2-3	.	few	14	TGTGCCATCAGTTCTCTAGAGAGCACAGATACGCAGTATTTT	CAISSLESTDTQYF
TRBV12-3/TRBV12-4	TRBJ1-2	.	.	13	TGTGCCAGCAGTTTGGACAGTCCCTATGGCTACACCTTC	CASSLDSPYGYTF
TRBV19	TRBJ1-1	.	.	11	TGTGCCAGTAGTAAGGACGTGAAAGCTTTCTTT	CASSKDVKAFF
TRBV5-8	TRBJ2-2	.	.	16	TGTGCCAGCACGGGGTTTCTGTCCGCGAACACCGGGGAGCTGTTTTTT	CASTGFLSANTGELFF
TRBV29-1	TRBJ1-1	.	.	13	TGCAGCGCAGGTGGGGATATGAACACTGAAGCTTTCTTT	CSAGGDMNTEAFF
TRBV7-9	TRBJ1-2	.	.	15	TGTGCCAGCAGCTTTAGGTTGGGGGCGTCTAGGGGCTACACCTTC	CASSFRLGASRGYTF
TRBV29-1	TRBJ1-2	TRBD1	few	13	TGCAGCGTTGTAACAGGGGGCTACTATGGCTACACCTTC	CSVVTGGYYGYTF
TRBV2	TRBJ2-3	TRBD2	few	16	TGTGCCAGCAGAAAAATTAGCGGGACTAGCACAGATACGCAGTATTTT	CASRKISGTSTDTQYF
TRBV5-1	TRBJ1-3	TRBD1	many	18	TGCGCCAGCAGCTTGGAGACTCAGGGACAGCTCTCTGGAAACACCATATATTTT	CASSLETQGQLSGNTIYF